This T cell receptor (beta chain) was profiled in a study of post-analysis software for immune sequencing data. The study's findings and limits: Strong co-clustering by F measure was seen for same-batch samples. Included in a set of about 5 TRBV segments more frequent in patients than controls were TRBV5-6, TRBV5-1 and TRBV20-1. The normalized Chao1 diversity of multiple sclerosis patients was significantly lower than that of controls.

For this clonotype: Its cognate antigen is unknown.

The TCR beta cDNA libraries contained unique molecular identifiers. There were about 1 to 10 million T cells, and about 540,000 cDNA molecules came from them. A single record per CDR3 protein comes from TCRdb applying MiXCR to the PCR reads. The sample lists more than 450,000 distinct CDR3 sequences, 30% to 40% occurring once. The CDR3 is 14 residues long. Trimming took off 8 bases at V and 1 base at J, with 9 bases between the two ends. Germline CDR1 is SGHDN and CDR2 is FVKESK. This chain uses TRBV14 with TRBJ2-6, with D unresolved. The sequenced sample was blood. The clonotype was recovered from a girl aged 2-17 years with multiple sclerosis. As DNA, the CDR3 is TGTGCCAGCTCCGACTTTTCTGGGGCCAACGTCCTGACTTTC. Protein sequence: CASSDFSGANVLTF.